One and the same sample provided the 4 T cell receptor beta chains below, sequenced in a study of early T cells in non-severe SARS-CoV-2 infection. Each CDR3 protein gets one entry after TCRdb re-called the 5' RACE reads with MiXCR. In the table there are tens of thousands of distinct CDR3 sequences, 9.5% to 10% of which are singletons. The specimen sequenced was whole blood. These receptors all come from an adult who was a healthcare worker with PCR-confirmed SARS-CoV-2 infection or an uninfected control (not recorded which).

CDR3 DNA: TGTGCCAGCAGTTTAGGCGGACCCTCCTACAATGAGCAGTTCTTC. Encoded protein: CASSLGGPSYNEQFF. This chain uses TRBV28 with TRBJ2-1; D is unclear. The ends were cut back, 2 bases at V and 0 bases at J, with 8 bases in the middle. This CDR3 comprises 15 residues. Germline V lookup: CDR1 MDHEN, CDR2 SYDVKM.

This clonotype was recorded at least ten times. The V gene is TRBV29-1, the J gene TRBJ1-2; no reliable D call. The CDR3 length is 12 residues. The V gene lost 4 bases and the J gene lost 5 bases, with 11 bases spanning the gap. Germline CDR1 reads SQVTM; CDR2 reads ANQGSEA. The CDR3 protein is CSVGTLLYGYTF. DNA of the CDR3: TGCAGCGTTGGCACACTTCTTTATGGCTACACCTTC. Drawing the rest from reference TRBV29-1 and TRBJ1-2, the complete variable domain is SAVISQKPSRDICQRGTSLTIQCQVDSQVTMMFWYRQQPGQSLTLIATANQGSEATYESGFVIDKFPISRPNLTFSTLTVSNMSPEDSSIYLCSVGTLLYGYTFGSGTRLTVV.

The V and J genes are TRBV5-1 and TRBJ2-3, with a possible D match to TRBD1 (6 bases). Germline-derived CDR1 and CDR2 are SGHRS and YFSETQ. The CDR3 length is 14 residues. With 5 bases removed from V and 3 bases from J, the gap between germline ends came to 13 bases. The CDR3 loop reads CASSRDRLTDTQYF. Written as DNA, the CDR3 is TGCGCCAGCAGTCGAGACAGGTTGACAGATACGCAGTATTTT.

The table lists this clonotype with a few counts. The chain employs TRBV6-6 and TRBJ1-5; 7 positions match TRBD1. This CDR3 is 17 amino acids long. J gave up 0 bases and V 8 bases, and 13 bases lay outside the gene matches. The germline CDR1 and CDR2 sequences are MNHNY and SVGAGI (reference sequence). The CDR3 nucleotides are TGTGCCAGCGGGGAGGCCAGGGGGGAATATAGCAATCAGCCCCAGCATTTT. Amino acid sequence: CASGEARGEYSNQPQHF.